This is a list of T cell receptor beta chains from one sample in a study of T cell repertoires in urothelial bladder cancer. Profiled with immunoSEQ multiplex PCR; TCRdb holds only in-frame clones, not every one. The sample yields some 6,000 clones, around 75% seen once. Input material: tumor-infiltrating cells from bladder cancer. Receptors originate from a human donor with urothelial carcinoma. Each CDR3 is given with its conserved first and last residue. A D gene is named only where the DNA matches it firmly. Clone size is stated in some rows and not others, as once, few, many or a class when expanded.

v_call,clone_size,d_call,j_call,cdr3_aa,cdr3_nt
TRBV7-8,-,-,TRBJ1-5,CASSLARTVSNQPQHF,TGTGCCAGCAGCTTAGCCCGGACAGTTAGCAATCAGCCCCAGCATTTT
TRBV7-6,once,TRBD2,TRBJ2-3,CASSTSGGADTQYF,TGTGCCAGCAGCACTAGCGGGGGAGCAGATACGCAGTATTTT
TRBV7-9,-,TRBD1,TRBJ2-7,CASSSDRGTGPDEQYF,TGTGCCAGCAGCTCAGATCGGGGGACAGGACCCGACGAGCAGTACTTC
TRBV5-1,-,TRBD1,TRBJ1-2,CASSYGQEGYTF,TGCGCCAGCAGCTATGGACAGGAAGGCTACACCTTC
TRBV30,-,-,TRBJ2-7,CAWSVKGVRTYEQYF,TGTGCCTGGAGTGTAAAGGGGGTACGGACCTACGAGCAGTACTTC
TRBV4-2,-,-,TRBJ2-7,CASSQDLQGREQYF,TGTGCCAGCAGCCAAGACTTACAGGGTCGTGAGCAGTACTTC
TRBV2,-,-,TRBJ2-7,CASSEEGSFPYEQYF,TGTGCCAGCAGTGAGGAGGGGAGTTTTCCCTACGAGCAGTACTTC
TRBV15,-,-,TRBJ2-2,CATSRDSGMLLKTGELFF,TGTGCCACCAGCAGAGATTCCGGTATGCTCCTAAAAACCGGGGAGCTGTTTTTT
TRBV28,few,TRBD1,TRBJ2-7,CASSLFGQGKFSPWGQYF,TGTGCCAGCAGTTTATTTGGACAGGGGAAGTTCTCTCCATGGGGGCAGTACTTC
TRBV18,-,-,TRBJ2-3,CASSSSGALVSDTQYF,TGTGCCAGCTCATCCTCCGGGGCCTTAGTATCCGATACGCAGTATTTT
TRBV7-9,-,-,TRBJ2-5,CASSPQGWETQYF,TGTGCCAGCAGCCCCCAGGGGTGGGAGACCCAGTACTTC
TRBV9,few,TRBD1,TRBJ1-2,CASSALTGARSGYTF,TGTGCCAGCAGCGCCCTCACAGGGGCAAGGAGTGGCTACACCTTC
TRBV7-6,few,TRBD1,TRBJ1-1,CASSFTQGADTEAFF,TGTGCCAGCAGCTTCACACAGGGGGCCGACACTGAAGCTTTCTTT
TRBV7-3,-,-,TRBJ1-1,CASSFTGNTEAFF,TGTGCCAGCAGCTTTACGGGGAACACTGAAGCTTTCTTT
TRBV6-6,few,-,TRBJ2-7,CASNLGGDYEQYF,TGTGCCAGCAATCTAGGCGGAGACTACGAGCAGTACTTC
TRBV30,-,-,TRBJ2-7,CAWSVGGQWEQYF,TGTGCCTGGAGTGTAGGGGGGCAATGGGAGCAGTACTTC
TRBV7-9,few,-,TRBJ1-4,CASSYARRNEKLFF,TGTGCCAGCAGCTACGCCCGGAGGAATGAAAAACTGTTTTTT
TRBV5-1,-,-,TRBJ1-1,CASSPGRIGGTEAFF,TGCGCCAGCAGCCCGGGACGGATCGGGGGCACTGAAGCTTTCTTT